This is a list of T cell receptor beta chains from one sample in a study of T cells in tuberculosis. TCRdb keeps only in-frame clones here, not all; method: immunoSEQ multiplex PCR. The table records roughly 30,000 clones, roughly 88% of them present only once. The specimen comprised PBMCs, sampled at tuberculosis diagnosis. The receptors stem from an adult with tuberculosis. The CDR3 runs from the conserved cysteine through the conserved F or W. D genes are given only for firm matches. Size is omitted from some rows. Given values are once, few, many or a class for expanded clones.

cdr3_nt	cdr3_aa	clone_size	j_call	d_call	v_call
TGTGCCAGCAGTTTGAACAGGGGAGCCAAAAACATTCAGTACTTC	CASSLNRGAKNIQYF	.	TRBJ2-4	TRBD1	TRBV27
TGTGCCTGGGGCCGCGGGGCGGGAGCGTCGGATACGCAGTATTTT	CAWGRGAGASDTQYF	.	TRBJ2-3	TRBD2	TRBV30
TGTGCCAGCAGTCCTCGGGGGACTCCTTCCTACGAGCAGTACTTC	CASSPRGTPSYEQYF	once	TRBJ2-7	.	TRBV28
TGTGCCAGCAGCGCTCGGACTAGCGGGGGGGCCGGGAATACGCAGTATTTT	CASSARTSGGAGNTQYF	.	TRBJ2-3	TRBD2	TRBV7-8
TGTGCCAGCAGCTTAGCTTCGGGGGGCCTCCCCTACGAGCAGTACTTC	CASSLASGGLPYEQYF	.	TRBJ2-7	.	TRBV7-9
TGTGCCAGCAGCGTAGCCGAATCCTTACTAGCGGGAGGGGCTTCTAGCACAGATACGCAGTATTTT	CASSVAESLLAGGASSTDTQYF	.	TRBJ2-3	TRBD2	TRBV9
TGTGCCAGCCCCCCGGCATTAGCGGGAGGAAAGGACAATGAGCAGTTCTTC	CASPPALAGGKDNEQFF	.	TRBJ2-1	TRBD2	TRBV28
TGTGCCAGCAGTCGACAGGGCCTGAACACTGAAGCTTTCTTT	CASSRQGLNTEAFF	.	TRBJ1-1	TRBD1	TRBV6-6
TGTGCCTGGAGTGCCGCGGGACGGCCGAACACTGAAGCTTTCTTT	CAWSAAGRPNTEAFF	.	TRBJ1-1	.	TRBV30
TGCGCCAGCAGCCATGAACTGCGCGAGCAGTTCTTC	CASSHELREQFF	.	TRBJ2-1	.	TRBV4-1
TGTGCCAGCAGCTTGACTAGCGGGGCCCAAGAGACCCAGTACTTC	CASSLTSGAQETQYF	.	TRBJ2-5	TRBD2	TRBV7-9
TGTGCCAGCTCACCACAGACACCAGGCTCCTCCTACAATGAGCAGTTCTTC	CASSPQTPGSSYNEQFF	.	TRBJ2-1	.	TRBV18
TGCGCCAGCAGACCACAGGGGGTCAATTCACCCCTCCACTTT	CASRPQGVNSPLHF	.	TRBJ1-6	TRBD1	TRBV4-1
TGTGCCAGCAAAACGCGGACAGGGGGCACAGATACGCAGTATTTT	CASKTRTGGTDTQYF	once	TRBJ2-3	TRBD1	TRBV6-5
TGTGCCAGCAGTGCCGGCTCCTACAATGAGCAGTTCTTC	CASSAGSYNEQFF	.	TRBJ2-1	.	TRBV6-4
TGTGCAAGTCGCTTCCTACCGGGACTAGCGGGAATCTACAATGAGCAGTTCTTC	CASRFLPGLAGIYNEQFF	.	TRBJ2-1	.	TRBV12-2
TGTGCCAGCAGCCCGACTAGCGGGAGCTCCTACGAGCAGTACTTC	CASSPTSGSSYEQYF	.	TRBJ2-7	TRBD2	TRBV2
TGTGCCAGCAGCGTTAGGGGGCTTGGGACTGAAGCTTTCTTT	CASSVRGLGTEAFF	.	TRBJ1-1	TRBD1	TRBV14
TGCGCCAGCAGCCAAGTGTGGGGGGGTCACAATGAGCAGTTCTTC	CASSQVWGGHNEQFF	.	TRBJ2-1	TRBD2	TRBV4-1
TGTGCCAGCAGTGACCATCAGGGCTTTGGAAACACCATATATTTT	CASSDHQGFGNTIYF	.	TRBJ1-3	.	TRBV6-6
TGTGCCAGCAGCCAAGAGGCCGGGACAGGGGGCTACGAGCAGTACTTC	CASSQEAGTGGYEQYF	.	TRBJ2-7	TRBD1	TRBV4-2
TGCAGTGCACCGTCGGGAGATACGCAGTATTTT	CSAPSGDTQYF	.	TRBJ2-3	.	TRBV20-1
TGTGCCAGCAGCTCGCAGGGGGTGGCTAGTTCACCCCTCCACTTT	CASSSQGVASSPLHF	.	TRBJ1-6	TRBD1	TRBV5-6
TGTGCCACCTGGGGACAGGGGACCTACGAGCAGTACTTC	CATWGQGTYEQYF	.	TRBJ2-7	TRBD1	TRBV28
TGCGCCAGCAGTCGACTAGCGGGAGTTTCAAACTACAATGAGCAGTTCTTC	CASSRLAGVSNYNEQFF	.	TRBJ2-1	TRBD2	TRBV10-2
TGTGCCAGCAGCTTAATCAGTCAGGTGAATCAGCCCCAGCATTTT	CASSLISQVNQPQHF	once	TRBJ1-5	.	TRBV7-9
TGTGCCAGCAGCTTCCGTGGGGCCTGGAATGAGCAGTTCTTC	CASSFRGAWNEQFF	.	TRBJ2-1	.	TRBV7-8
TGTGCCAGCAATCCACAGGGGGCGCAAAGGGAGACCCAGTACTTC	CASNPQGAQRETQYF	.	TRBJ2-5	TRBD1	TRBV6-1
TGTGCCAGCAGTGGACTAGCGGGACACACAGATACGCAGTATTTT	CASSGLAGHTDTQYF	once	TRBJ2-3	TRBD2	TRBV6-1
TGTGCCAGCAGCCCTCAGCTAGCGAATGAGCAGTTCTTC	CASSPQLANEQFF	.	TRBJ2-1	.	TRBV4-2
TGTGCCAGCAGCCCCCAGACTAGAGGTCTTAACAATGAGCAGTTCTTC	CASSPQTRGLNNEQFF	once	TRBJ2-1	.	TRBV7-3
TGTGCCAGCTCACCAAGACAGGCGAACACCGGGGAGCTGTTTTTT	CASSPRQANTGELFF	.	TRBJ2-2	.	TRBV18
TGTGCCAGCAGTTTCCGGGACAGGGGAAGAGATACGCAGTATTTT	CASSFRDRGRDTQYF	.	TRBJ2-3	TRBD1	TRBV27
TGTGCCAGCAGCCGACAGGGAATTGGGCAGCCCCAGCATTTT	CASSRQGIGQPQHF	.	TRBJ1-5	TRBD1	TRBV28
TGCGCCAGCAGCCAAGATTGGACAGCTTTCTTCGAGCAGTACTTC	CASSQDWTAFFEQYF	.	TRBJ2-7	.	TRBV4-1
TGTGCCACCAGCAGAGATCCCTACCTCTCCTACGAGCAGTACTTC	CATSRDPYLSYEQYF	.	TRBJ2-7	.	TRBV15
TGTGCCTCCCACTTTCGGGGACAGGGTTATGGTGAGCAGTTCTTC	CASHFRGQGYGEQFF	.	TRBJ2-1	TRBD1	TRBV30
TGTGCCAGCAGAGGGGTCGGATCCGAGCAGTACTTC	CASRGVGSEQYF	once	TRBJ2-7	.	TRBV27
TGTGCCAGCAGCAAGACTAGCGGGAGGGCGAATGAGCAGTTCTTC	CASSKTSGRANEQFF	.	TRBJ2-1	TRBD2	TRBV7-2